The 25 T cell receptor beta chains in this list originate from one sample, sequenced in a study of response to subunit inactivated influenza vaccine. TCRdb re-called the RT-PCR reads with MiXCR, one entry per CDR3 protein. Among fewer than 800,000 distinct CDR3 sequences listed, around a sixth were seen once. The sample in question was PBMCs from blood, obtained roughly 13 days after vaccination. These receptors were taken from a man aged 50 to 60 who received an inactivated influenza vaccine.

The chain recombines TRBV10-3 with TRBJ2-5; TRBD2 aligns across 14 bases. This CDR3 region has 17 residues. After removal of 1 base from V and 3 bases from J, the junction contained 4 bases not matched to a gene. CDR1 is ENHRY, CDR2 SYGVKD, per germline. The CDR3 spells CAISEFGTSGGKETQYF. CDR3 coding DNA: TGTGCCATCAGTGAGTTTGGGACTAGCGGGGGTAAAGAGACCCAGTACTTC.

V gene TRBV20-1 combines with J gene TRBJ2-3, with 13 bases fitting TRBD2. With V trimmed by 3 bases and J by 2 bases, 2 bases remained unmatched. Germline V CDR1 and CDR2: DFQATT, SNEGSKA (reference sequence). This CDR3 region has 15 residues. CDR3 amino acids: CSARGLAGNTDTQYF. CDR3 nucleotide sequence: TGCAGTGCTAGGGGACTAGCGGGGAACACAGATACGCAGTATTTT.

CDR3 region: CSVEAVGQETQYF. As DNA, the CDR3 is TGCAGCGTTGAGGCGGTGGGACAAGAGACCCAGTACTTC. V is TRBV29-1 and J is TRBJ2-5; D not resolved. This CDR3 spans 13 amino acids. Germline V gene lookup returns CDR1 SQVTM and CDR2 ANQGSEA. The V end was cut by 3 bases, the J end by 2 bases, with 10 bases between.

This clonotype was detected ten times or more. This chain's CDR3 is CSVGTATDTQYF. CDR3 bases: TGCAGCGTTGGGACGGCCACAGATACGCAGTATTTT. The chain is built from TRBV29-1 and TRBJ2-3; D gene uncertain. Germline assignment: CDR1 SQVTM and CDR2 ANQGSEA. V lost 4 bases and J lost 2, with 7 bases in between. This CDR3 comprises 12 residues.

The genes are TRBV6-1 and TRBJ1-1; TRBD1 is a possible D gene (6 bases). The CDR3 is 13 residues long. V dropped 6 bases and J dropped 7 bases, with 15 bases sitting between them. Germline lookup yields CDR1 MNHNS and CDR2 SASEGT. CDR3 bases: TGTGCCAGCAGGAGGACAGCTACATATGAAGCTTTCTTT. It specifies CASRRTATYEAFF.

This sequence joins TRBV12-3 or TRBV12-4 and TRBJ1-2; TRBD1 matches 7 bases. After removal of 4 bases from V and 8 bases from J, the junction contained 7 bases not matched to a gene. The CDR3 extends over 13 amino acids. The CDR3 protein is CASSSTGYLGYTF. CDR3 bases: TGTGCCAGCAGTTCGACAGGGTATTTAGGCTACACCTTC.

The sample holds a few counts of this clonotype. The chain has TRBV6-5 and TRBJ2-7; the D is unclear. Germline CDR1 and CDR2: MNHEY and SVGAGI. V was trimmed by 0 bases and J by 0 bases, leaving 6 bases between them. The CDR3 is 14 amino acids. Here the CDR3 reads CASSYSSTSYEQYF. CDR3 sequence (DNA): TGTGCCAGCAGTTACTCTAGTACCTCCTACGAGCAGTACTTC.

This clonotype has at least ten counts. The rearrangement uses TRBV7-8 and TRBJ2-2, with 10 bases identical to TRBD2. Looked up from germline, CDR1 is SGHVS and CDR2 is FQNEAQ. The CDR3 is made up of 17 amino acids. The V segment lost 3 bases and the J segment 3 bases; nucleotides outside the gene matches: 7. The CDR3 DNA reads as TGTGCCAGCAGCTTGGGGGTTCTAGCGGGGGACACCGGGGAGCTGTTTTTT. Amino acid sequence: CASSLGVLAGDTGELFF. The full variable domain, with the rest looked up from reference TRBV7-8 and TRBJ2-2, is GAGVSQSPRYKVAKRGQDVALRCDPISGHVSLFWYQQALGQGPEFLTYFQNEAQLDKSGLPSDRFFAERPEGSVSTLKIQRTQQEDSAVYLCASSLGVLAGDTGELFFGEGSRLTVL.

V gene TRBV11-2 combines with J gene TRBJ2-3, with a possible D match to TRBD1 (5 bases). The germline CDR1 and CDR2 sequences are SGHAT and FQNNGV. The CDR3 covers 18 residues. Trimming cost V 1 base and J 5 bases, with 22 bases left between them. The CDR3 sequence: CASSLVYRVRQGGDTQYF. The CDR3 DNA sequence: TGTGCCAGCAGCTTAGTTTATCGTGTCCGGCAGGGCGGAGATACGCAGTATTTT.

The V and J genes are TRBV20-1 and TRBJ1-5; the match to TRBD1 covers 9 bases. Germline trimming cut 2 bases from V and 3 bases from J; bases unmatched to any gene: 8. This CDR3 contains 16 residues. Looked up from germline, CDR1 is DFQATT and CDR2 is SNEGSKA (reference sequence). Here the CDR3 reads CSARPTGQGHNQPQHF. The CDR3 DNA reads as TGCAGTGCTAGACCGACGGGACAGGGACACAATCAGCCCCAGCATTTT.

V usage is TRBV4-2 and J usage is TRBJ2-2, with 8 bases lining up with TRBD2. The CDR3 consists of 18 residues. From germline, CDR1 is LGHNA and CDR2 YNFKEQ. V lost 4 bases to trimming and J lost 2 bases; unmatched junction nucleotides: 12. CDR3 sequence: CASSRRGSSGGNTGELFF. CDR3 bases: TGTGCCAGCAGCCGACGTGGATCCAGCGGGGGTAACACCGGGGAGCTGTTTTTT.

This clonotype was recorded at least ten times. The genes are TRBV4-3 and TRBJ1-6; 7 bases agree with TRBD1. This CDR3 has 15 amino acids. Germline-derived CDR1 and CDR2 are LGHNA and YSLEER. The trim removed 0 bases at V and 9 bases at J, leaving 5 bases unmatched. CDR3 DNA: TGCGCCAGCAGCCAAGATGCAGGGGGAGGTTCACCCCTCCACTTT. It encodes CASSQDAGGGSPLHF.

This clonotype appeared a few times. CDR3 DNA sequence: TGTGCCAGCAGCGTAGCTAGGCACACTGAAGCTTTCTTT. Protein: CASSVARHTEAFF. The rearrangement links TRBV9 to TRBJ1-1; D not resolved. Germline V gives CDR1 SGDLS, CDR2 YYNGEE. The V end was cut by 0 bases, the J end by 3 bases, with 6 bases between. This CDR3 spans 13 amino acids.

The chain uses TRBV6-2 or TRBV6-3 and TRBJ1-5; D is undetermined. In germline, CDR1 is MNHEY, CDR2 SVGEGT. CDR3 length: 14 amino acids. Trimming left V 7 bases short and J 0 bases short, with 10 bases between. For the CDR3, the DNA is TGTGCCAGCACCGCAGACCTTAGCAATCAGCCCCAGCATTTT. It yields the protein CASTADLSNQPQHF.

The chain joins TRBV5-3 to TRBJ2-7; no clear D gene. TRBV5-3 carries the ORF label, with uncertain function. This CDR3 is 13 amino acids long. V was trimmed by 9 bases and J by 3 bases, leaving 16 bases between them. DNA for the CDR3: TGTGCCATCAGCCCCAGATTCCTCTACGAGCAGTACTTC. It encodes CAISPRFLYEQYF.

The chain has TRBV5-1 and TRBJ2-5; 7 bases match TRBD1. V shed 4 bases, J shed 2 bases, and the junction held 5 bases outside the gene matches. CDR1 and CDR2 (germline): SGHRS, YFSETQ. The CDR3 is 14 amino acids. The CDR3 DNA sequence: TGCGCCAGCAGCCTCAAGGACAGGCAAGAGACCCAGTACTTC. Translating gives CASSLKDRQETQYF.

This clonotype was detected only a few times. The chain recombines TRBV11-2 with TRBJ2-7, with D perhaps TRBD1 or TRBD2 (5 bases each). This CDR3 has 17 residues. From germline, CDR1 is SGHAT and CDR2 FQNNGV. Trimming pared 1 base from V and 3 bases from J, leaving 19 bases between. CDR3 nucleotide sequence: TGTGCCAGCAGCTTAGTTTTGTCGGGGCAGGCCTACTACGAGCAGTACTTC. Translating it yields CASSLVLSGQAYYEQYF.

The genes are TRBV5-1 and TRBJ2-3; possibly TRBD2 for D (6 bases). The CDR3 totals 15 residues. Trimming left V 3 bases short and J 4 bases short, with 15 bases between. Per the germline V gene, CDR1 is SGHRS and CDR2 is YFSETQ. CDR3 bases: TGCGCCAGCAGCTCTAGGACGGGAGTTGCAGATACGCAGTATTTT. Translating gives CASSSRTGVADTQYF.

This clonotype was observed at least ten times. CDR3 in amino acids: CASSYRDGQETQYF. CDR3 nucleotides: TGCGCCAGCAGCTACCGGGACGGACAAGAGACCCAGTACTTC. The V and J genes are TRBV5-1 and TRBJ2-5; D is perhaps TRBD1 or TRBD2 (5 bases each). Germline loops: CDR1 SGHRS, CDR2 YFSETQ. The CDR3 consists of 14 residues. Deletions cut 3 bases from V and 2 bases from J, with 11 bases between.

This chain connects TRBV20-1 to TRBJ2-7; 9 bases map to TRBD1. The CDR3 loop spans 15 amino acids. CDR1 and CDR2 (germline): DFQATT, SNEGSKA (reference sequence). The V and J ends lost 0 bases and 2 bases, in that order; junction bases with no gene match: 5. The CDR3 loop is CSARDRDRAPYEQYF. DNA of the CDR3: TGCAGTGCTAGAGATCGGGACAGGGCCCCCTACGAGCAGTACTTC.

This chain uses TRBV4-1 with TRBJ2-7; 7 positions agree with TRBD2. This CDR3 spans 13 amino acids. With 7 bases clipped from V and 2 bases from J, the junction kept 5 bases outside the gene matches. The V gene's germline CDR1 is MGHRA and CDR2 YSYEKL. CDR3 sequence (DNA): TGCGCCAGCACCGGGGGGACCACCTACGAGCAGTACTTC. This codes for CASTGGTTYEQYF.

This sequence joins TRBV5-1 and TRBJ2-1, with a possible D match to TRBD1 (6 bases). The CDR3 extends over 13 amino acids. Trimming cost V 7 bases and J 6 bases, with 14 bases left between them. Germline CDR1 and CDR2: SGHRS and YFSETQ. The CDR3 sequence: CASRQRTANEQFF. The CDR3 bases are TGCGCCAGCCGGCAAAGGACAGCCAATGAGCAGTTCTTC.

This chain connects TRBV12-3 or TRBV12-4 to TRBJ2-7, with D perhaps being TRBD1 or TRBD2 (6 bases each). The V end was cut by 3 bases, the J end by 2 bases, with 17 bases between. The CDR3 contains 16 residues. This CDR3 reads CASSFSGGAGAYEQYF. The CDR3 DNA reads as TGTGCCAGCAGTTTTAGCGGAGGAGCAGGGGCCTACGAGCAGTACTTC.

This clonotype has just a few counts. This chain links TRBV11-2 with TRBJ1-2; D unresolved. This CDR3 spans 14 amino acids. Trimming took 4 bases from V and 5 from J, leaving 14 bases between them. In germline, CDR1 is SGHAT, CDR2 FQNNGV. The CDR3 DNA sequence: TGTGCCAGCAGCTCTACTGACGGATATTATGGCTACACCTTC. Translated: CASSSTDGYYGYTF.

This clonotype was observed a few times. The gene calls are TRBV4-2 and TRBJ2-1; 11 bases are a match to TRBD2. The CDR3 extends over 16 amino acids. J gave up 5 bases and V 1 base, and 4 bases lay outside the gene matches. Germline CDR1 reads LGHNA; CDR2 reads YNFKEQ. The CDR3 sequence: CASSQVSSGGNNEQFF. The CDR3 nucleotides read TGTGCCAGCAGCCAAGTCTCTAGCGGGGGGAACAATGAGCAGTTCTTC.